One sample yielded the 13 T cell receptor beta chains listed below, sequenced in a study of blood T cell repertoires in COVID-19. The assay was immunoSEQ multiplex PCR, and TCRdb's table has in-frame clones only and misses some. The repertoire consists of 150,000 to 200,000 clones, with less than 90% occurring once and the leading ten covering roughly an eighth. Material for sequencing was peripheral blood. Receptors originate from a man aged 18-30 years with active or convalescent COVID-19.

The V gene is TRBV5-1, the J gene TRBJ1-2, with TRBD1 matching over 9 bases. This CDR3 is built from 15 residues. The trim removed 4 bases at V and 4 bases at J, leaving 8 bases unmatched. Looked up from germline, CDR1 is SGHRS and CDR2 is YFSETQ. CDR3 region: CASSQRTGAFYGYTF. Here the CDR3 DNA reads TGCGCCAGCAGCCAGAGGACAGGGGCCTTCTATGGCTACACCTTC.

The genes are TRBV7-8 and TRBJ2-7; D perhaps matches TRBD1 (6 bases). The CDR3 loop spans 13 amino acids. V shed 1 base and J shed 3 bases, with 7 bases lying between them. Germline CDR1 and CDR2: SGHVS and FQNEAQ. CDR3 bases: TGTGCCAGCAGCTTAGACAGGGTCTACGAGCAGTACTTC. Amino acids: CASSLDRVYEQYF. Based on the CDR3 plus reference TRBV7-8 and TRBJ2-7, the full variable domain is GAGVSQSPRYKVAKRGQDVALRCDPISGHVSLFWYQQALGQGPEFLTYFQNEAQLDKSGLPSDRFFAERPEGSVSTLKIQRTQQEDSAVYLCASSLDRVYEQYFGPGTRLTVT.

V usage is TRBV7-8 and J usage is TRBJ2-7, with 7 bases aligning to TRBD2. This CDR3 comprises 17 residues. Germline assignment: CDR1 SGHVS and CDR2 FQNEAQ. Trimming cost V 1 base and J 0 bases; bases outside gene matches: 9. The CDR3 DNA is TGTGCCAGCAGCTTAGGGGGTAGCGGGCTACACTCCTACGAGCAGTACTTC. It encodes CASSLGGSGLHSYEQYF.

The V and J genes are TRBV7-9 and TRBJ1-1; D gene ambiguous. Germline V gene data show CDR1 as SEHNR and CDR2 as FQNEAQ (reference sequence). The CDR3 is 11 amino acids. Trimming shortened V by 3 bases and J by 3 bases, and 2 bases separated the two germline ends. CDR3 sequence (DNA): TGTGCCAGCAGCTTCGACACTGAAGCTTTCTTT. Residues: CASSFDTEAFF. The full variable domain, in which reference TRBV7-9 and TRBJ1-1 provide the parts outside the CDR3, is DTGVSQNPRHKITKRGQNVTFRCDPISEHNRLYWYRQTLGQGPEFLTYFQNEAQLEKSRLLSDRFSAERPKGSFSTLEIQRTEQGDSAMYLCASSFDTEAFFGQGTRLTVV.

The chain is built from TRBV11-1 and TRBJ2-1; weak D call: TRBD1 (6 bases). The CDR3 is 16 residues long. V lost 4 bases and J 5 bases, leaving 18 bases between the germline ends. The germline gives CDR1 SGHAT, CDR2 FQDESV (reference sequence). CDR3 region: CASSWGQGGRHNEQFF. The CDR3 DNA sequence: TGTGCCAGCAGCTGGGGGCAGGGCGGCAGGCACAATGAGCAGTTCTTC.

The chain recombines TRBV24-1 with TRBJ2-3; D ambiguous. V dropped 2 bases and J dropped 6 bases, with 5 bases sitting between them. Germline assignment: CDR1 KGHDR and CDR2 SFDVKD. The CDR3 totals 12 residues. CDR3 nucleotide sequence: TGTGCCACCAGTGATTCGTTGGATACGCAGTATTTT. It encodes CATSDSLDTQYF.

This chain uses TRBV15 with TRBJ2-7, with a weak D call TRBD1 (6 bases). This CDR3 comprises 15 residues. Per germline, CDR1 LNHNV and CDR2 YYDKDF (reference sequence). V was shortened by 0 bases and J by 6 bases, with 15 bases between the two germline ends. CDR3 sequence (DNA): TGTGCCACCAGCAGAGACACCTCAGGGGCCCGCGAGCAGTACTTC. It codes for CATSRDTSGAREQYF.

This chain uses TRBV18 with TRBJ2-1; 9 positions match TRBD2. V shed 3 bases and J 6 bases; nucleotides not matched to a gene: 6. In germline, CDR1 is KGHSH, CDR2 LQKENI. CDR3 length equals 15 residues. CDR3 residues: CASSPLAGEANEQFF. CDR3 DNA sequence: TGTGCCAGCTCACCCTTAGCGGGAGAAGCCAATGAGCAGTTCTTC.

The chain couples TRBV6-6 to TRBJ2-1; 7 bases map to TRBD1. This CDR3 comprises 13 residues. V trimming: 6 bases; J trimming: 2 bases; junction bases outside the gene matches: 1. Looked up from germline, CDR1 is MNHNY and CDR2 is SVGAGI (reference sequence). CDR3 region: CASSTGAYNEQFF. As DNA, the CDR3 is TGTGCCAGCAGCACAGGGGCCTACAATGAGCAGTTCTTC.

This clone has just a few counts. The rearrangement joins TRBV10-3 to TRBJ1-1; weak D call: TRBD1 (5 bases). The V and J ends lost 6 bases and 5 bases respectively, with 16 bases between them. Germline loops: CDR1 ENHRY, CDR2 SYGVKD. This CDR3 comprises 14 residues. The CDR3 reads CAISETVMETEAFF. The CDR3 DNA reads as TGTGCCATCAGCGAGACAGTAATGGAAACTGAAGCTTTCTTT.

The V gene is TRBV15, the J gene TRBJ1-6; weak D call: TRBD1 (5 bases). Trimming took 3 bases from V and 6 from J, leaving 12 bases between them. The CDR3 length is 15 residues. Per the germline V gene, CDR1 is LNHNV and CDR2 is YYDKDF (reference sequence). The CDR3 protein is CATSRGWGGNSPLHF. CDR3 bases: TGTGCCACCAGCAGGGGTTGGGGGGGTAATTCACCCCTCCACTTT.

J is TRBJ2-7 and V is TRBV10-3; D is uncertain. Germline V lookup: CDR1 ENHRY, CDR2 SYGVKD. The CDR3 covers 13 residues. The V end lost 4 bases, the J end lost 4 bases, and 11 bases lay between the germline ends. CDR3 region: CAISVKLLYEQYF. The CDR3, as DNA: TGTGCCATCAGTGTGAAGCTACTGTACGAGCAGTACTTC.

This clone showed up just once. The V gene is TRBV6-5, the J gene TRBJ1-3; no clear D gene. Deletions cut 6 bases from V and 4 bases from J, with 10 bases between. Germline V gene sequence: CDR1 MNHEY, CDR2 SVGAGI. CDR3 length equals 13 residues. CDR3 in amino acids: CASRGLDGNTIYF. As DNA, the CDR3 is TGTGCCAGCAGGGGCCTCGACGGAAACACCATATATTTT.